Here is one T cell receptor (beta chain) with its context. Sequenced by immunoSEQ multiplex PCR; TCRdb stores in-frame clones only, minus some. In the table there are approximately 60,000 clones, more than 85% of which are singletons. The source of the sample is a study of OX40 agonist ivuxolimab in advanced cancers. Overall study context: The patients' treatment was ivuxolimab, an agonistic anti-OX40 (CD134) antibody.

Drawing of blood for sampling happened at baseline, at cycle 4 day 1, and at cycle 7 day 1. The clonotype comes from an adult with an advanced solid tumor such as melanoma, head and neck, liver or kidney cancer. Source: CD4+ or CD8+ T cells sorted from blood, taken in a trial of the OX40 agonist ivuxolimab.

The chain's CDR3 is CAISGTGGEAFF. DNA for the CDR3: TGTGCCATCAGTGGGACAGGCGGTGAAGCTTTCTTT. The genes are TRBV10-3 and TRBJ1-1, with 7 bases that match TRBD1. The ends lost 4 bases at V and 7 bases at J; junction bases unmatched: 3. The CDR3 covers 12 residues. Germline CDR1 and CDR2: ENHRY and SYGVKD.